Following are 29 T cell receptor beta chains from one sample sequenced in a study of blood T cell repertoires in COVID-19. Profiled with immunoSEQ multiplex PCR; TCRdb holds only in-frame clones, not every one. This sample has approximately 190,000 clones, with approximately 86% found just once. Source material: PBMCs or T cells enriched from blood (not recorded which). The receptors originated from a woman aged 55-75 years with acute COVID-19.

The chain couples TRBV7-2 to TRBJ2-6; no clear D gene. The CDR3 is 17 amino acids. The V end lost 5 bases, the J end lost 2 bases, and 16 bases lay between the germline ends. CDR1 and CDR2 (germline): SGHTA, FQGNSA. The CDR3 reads CASSPTGPSAGANVLTF. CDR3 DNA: TGTGCCAGCAGCCCAACTGGGCCCTCGGCTGGGGCCAACGTCCTGACTTTC.

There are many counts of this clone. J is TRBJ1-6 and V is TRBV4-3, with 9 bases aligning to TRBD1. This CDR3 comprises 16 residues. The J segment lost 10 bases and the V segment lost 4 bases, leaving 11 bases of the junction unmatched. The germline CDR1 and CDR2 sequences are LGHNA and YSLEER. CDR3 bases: TGCGCCAGCAGCCGCAATCTACAGGGGGCAAGCTCACCCCTCCACTTT. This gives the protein CASSRNLQGASSPLHF.

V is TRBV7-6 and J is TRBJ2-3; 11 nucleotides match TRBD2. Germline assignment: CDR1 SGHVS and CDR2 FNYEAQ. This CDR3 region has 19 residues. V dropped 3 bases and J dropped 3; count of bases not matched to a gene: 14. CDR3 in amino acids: CASSFRLAGLRAGTDTQYF. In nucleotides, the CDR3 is TGTGCCAGCAGCTTCCGACTAGCGGGGCTCCGGGCGGGTACAGATACGCAGTATTTT.

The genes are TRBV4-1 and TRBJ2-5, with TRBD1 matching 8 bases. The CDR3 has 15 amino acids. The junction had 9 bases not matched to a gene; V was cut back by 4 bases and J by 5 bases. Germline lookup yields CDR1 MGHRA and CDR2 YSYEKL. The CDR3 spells CASSPETGEPETQYF. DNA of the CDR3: TGCGCCAGCAGCCCAGAGACAGGGGAACCGGAGACCCAGTACTTC.

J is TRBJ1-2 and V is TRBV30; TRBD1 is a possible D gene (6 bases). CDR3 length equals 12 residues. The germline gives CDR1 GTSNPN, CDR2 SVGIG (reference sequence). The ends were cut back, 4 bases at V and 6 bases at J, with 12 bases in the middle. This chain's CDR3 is CAWTGAPDGYTF. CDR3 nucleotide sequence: TGTGCCTGGACAGGGGCGCCGGATGGCTACACCTTC.

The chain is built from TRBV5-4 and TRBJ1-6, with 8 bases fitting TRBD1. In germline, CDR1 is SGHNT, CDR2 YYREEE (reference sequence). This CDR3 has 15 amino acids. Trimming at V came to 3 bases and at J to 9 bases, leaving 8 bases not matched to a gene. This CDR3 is CASSSAGGGGSPLHF. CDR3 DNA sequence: TGTGCCAGCAGCTCGGCAGGGGGCGGCGGTTCACCCCTCCACTTT.

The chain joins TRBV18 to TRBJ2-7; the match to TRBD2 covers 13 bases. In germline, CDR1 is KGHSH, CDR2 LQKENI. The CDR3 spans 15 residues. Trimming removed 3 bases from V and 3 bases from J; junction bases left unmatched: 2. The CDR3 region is CASSPGLAGDYEQYF. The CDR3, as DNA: TGTGCCAGCTCACCTGGACTAGCGGGAGACTACGAGCAGTACTTC.

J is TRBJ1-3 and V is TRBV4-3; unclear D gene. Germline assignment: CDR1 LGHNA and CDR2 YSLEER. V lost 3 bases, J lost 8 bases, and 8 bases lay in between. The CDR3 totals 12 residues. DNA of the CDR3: TGCGCCAGCAGCCAGGTTCCGGACACCATATATTTT. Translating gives CASSQVPDTIYF.

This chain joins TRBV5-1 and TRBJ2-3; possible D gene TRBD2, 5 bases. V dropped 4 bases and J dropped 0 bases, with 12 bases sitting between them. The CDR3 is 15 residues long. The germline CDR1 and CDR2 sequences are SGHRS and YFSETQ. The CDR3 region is CASSQSSLSTDTQYF. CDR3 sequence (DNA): TGCGCCAGCAGCCAGTCTAGCCTTAGCACAGATACGCAGTATTTT.

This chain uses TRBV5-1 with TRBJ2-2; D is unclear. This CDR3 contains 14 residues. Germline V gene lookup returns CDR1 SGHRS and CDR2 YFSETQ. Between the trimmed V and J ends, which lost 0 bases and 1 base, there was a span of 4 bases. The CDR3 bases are TGCGCCAGCAGCTTGGACAGGAACACCGGGGAGCTGTTTTTT. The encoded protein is CASSLDRNTGELFF.

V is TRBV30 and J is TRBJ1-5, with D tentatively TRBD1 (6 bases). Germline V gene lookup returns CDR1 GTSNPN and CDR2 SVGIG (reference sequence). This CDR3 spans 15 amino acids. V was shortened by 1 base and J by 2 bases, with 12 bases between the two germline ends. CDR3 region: CAWSEGGSGNQPQHF. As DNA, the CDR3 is TGTGCCTGGAGTGAAGGGGGTAGTGGCAATCAGCCCCAGCATTTT.

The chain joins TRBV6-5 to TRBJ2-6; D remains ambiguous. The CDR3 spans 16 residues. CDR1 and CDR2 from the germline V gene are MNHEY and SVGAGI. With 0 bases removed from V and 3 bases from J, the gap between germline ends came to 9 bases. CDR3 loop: CASSYSFRGGANVLTF. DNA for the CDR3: TGTGCCAGCAGTTACTCGTTCCGAGGTGGGGCCAACGTCCTGACTTTC.

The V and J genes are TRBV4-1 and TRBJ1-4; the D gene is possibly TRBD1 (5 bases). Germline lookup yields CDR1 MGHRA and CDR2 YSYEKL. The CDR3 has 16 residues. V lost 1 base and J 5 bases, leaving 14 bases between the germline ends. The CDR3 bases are TGCGCCAGCAGCCAAGGTTACGGGGCGGGAAATGAAAAACTGTTTTTT. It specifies CASSQGYGAGNEKLFF.

CDR3 region: CASSQKYEKLFF. In DNA form, the CDR3 reads TGTGCCAGCAGCCAAAAATATGAAAAACTGTTTTTT. V is TRBV7-9 and J is TRBJ1-4, with D unresolved. V lost 5 bases and J lost 6, with 7 bases in between. Germline CDR1 reads SEHNR; CDR2 reads FQNEAQ (reference sequence). The CDR3 covers 12 residues. The full variable domain, in which reference TRBV7-9 and TRBJ1-4 provide the parts outside the CDR3, is DTGVSQNPRHKITKRGQNVTFRCDPISEHNRLYWYRQTLGQGPEFLTYFQNEAQLEKSRLLSDRFSAERPKGSFSTLEIQRTEQGDSAMYLCASSQKYEKLFFGSGTQLSVL.

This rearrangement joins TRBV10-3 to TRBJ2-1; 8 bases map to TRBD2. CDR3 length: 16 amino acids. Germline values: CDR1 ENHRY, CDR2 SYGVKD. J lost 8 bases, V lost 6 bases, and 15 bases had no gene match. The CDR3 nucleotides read TGTGCCATCAGGTTAAGCGGGAGCTCTCTCTCCGATGAGCAGTTCTTC. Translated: CAIRLSGSSLSDEQFF.

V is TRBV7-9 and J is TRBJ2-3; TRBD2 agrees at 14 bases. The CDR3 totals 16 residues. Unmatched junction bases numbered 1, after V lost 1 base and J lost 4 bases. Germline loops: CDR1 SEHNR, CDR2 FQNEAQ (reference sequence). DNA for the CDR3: TGTGCCAGCAGCTTAGGGGGACTAGCGGGGGCAGATACGCAGTATTTT. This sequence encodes CASSLGGLAGADTQYF.

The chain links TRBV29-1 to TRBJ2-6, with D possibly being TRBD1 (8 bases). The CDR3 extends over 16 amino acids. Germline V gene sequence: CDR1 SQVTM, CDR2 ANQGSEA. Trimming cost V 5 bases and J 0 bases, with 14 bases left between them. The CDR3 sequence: CSVTGGGLSGANVLTF. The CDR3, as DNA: TGCAGCGTTACAGGGGGGGGCCTCTCTGGGGCCAACGTCCTGACTTTC.

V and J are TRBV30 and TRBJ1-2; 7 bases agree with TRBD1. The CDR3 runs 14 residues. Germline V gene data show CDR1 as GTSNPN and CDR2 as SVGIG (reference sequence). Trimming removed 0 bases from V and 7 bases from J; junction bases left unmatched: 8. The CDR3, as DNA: TGTGCCTGGAGTGTACGACAGGGTAATGGTGGCTACACCTTC. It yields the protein CAWSVRQGNGGYTF.

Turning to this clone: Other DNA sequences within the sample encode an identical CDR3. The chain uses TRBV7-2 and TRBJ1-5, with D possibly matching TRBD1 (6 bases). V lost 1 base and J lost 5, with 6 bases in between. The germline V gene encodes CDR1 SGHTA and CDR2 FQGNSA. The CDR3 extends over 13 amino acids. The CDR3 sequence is CASSLDRDQPQHF. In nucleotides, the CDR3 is TGTGCCAGCAGCTTAGACAGGGATCAGCCCCAGCATTTT. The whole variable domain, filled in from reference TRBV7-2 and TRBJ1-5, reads GAGVSQSPSNKVTEKGKDVELRCDPISGHTALYWYRQSLGQGLEFLIYFQGNSAPDKSGLPSDRFSAERTGGSVSTLTIQRTQQEDSAVYLCASSLDRDQPQHFGDGTRLSIL.

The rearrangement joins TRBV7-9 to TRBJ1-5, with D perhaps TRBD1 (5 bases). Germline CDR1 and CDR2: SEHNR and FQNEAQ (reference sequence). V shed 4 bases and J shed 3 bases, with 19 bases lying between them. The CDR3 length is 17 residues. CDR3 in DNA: TGTGCCAGCAGCTCCCCCGGGGGGTTACCTTCCAATCAGCCCCAGCATTTT. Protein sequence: CASSSPGGLPSNQPQHF.

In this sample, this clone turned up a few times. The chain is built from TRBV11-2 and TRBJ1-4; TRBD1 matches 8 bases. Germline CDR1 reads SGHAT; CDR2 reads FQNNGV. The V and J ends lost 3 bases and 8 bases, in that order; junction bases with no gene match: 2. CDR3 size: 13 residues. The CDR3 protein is CASSFTGGEKLFF. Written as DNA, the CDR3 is TGTGCCAGCAGCTTTACAGGGGGGGAAAAACTGTTTTTT.

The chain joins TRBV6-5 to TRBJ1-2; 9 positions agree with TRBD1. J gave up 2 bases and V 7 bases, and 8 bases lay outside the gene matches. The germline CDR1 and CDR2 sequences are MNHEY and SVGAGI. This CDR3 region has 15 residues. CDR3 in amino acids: CASTAIQGANYGYTF. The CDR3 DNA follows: TGTGCCAGCACCGCAATACAGGGGGCAAACTATGGCTACACCTTC.

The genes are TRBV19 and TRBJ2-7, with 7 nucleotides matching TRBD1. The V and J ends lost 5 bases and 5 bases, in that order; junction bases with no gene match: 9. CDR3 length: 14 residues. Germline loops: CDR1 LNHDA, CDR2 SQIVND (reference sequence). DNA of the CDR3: TGTGCCAGTAGTTTCCAGACAGGGTCGAACGAGCAGTACTTC. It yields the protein CASSFQTGSNEQYF.

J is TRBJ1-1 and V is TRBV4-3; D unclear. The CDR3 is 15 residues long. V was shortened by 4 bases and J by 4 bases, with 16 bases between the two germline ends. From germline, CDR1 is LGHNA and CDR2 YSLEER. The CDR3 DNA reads TGCGCCAGCAGCCGCAAGGGAGCCCGGGGCACTGAAGCTTTCTTT. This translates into CASSRKGARGTEAFF.

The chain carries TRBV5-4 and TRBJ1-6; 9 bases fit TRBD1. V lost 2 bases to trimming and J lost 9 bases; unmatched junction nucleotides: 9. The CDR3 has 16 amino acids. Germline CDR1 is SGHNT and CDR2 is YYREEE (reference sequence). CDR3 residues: CASSFEIQGALSPLHF. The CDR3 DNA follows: TGTGCCAGCAGCTTCGAGATACAGGGGGCGCTTTCACCCCTCCACTTT.

CDR3 loop: CATGPRGFSGANVLTF. CDR3 coding DNA: TGTGCCACCGGCCCCAGGGGGTTCTCTGGGGCCAACGTCCTGACTTTC. The V call is TRBV19, the J call TRBJ2-6; 7 bases fit TRBD1. This CDR3 comprises 16 residues. Germline CDR1 and CDR2: LNHDA and SQIVND (reference sequence). Unmatched junction bases numbered 9, after V lost 10 bases and J lost 0 bases.

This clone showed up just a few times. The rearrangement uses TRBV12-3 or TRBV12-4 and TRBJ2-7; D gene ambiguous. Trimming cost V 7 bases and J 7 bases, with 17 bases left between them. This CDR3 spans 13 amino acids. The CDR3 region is CASTQAPGREQYF. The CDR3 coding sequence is TGTGCCAGCACCCAAGCCCCCGGTCGGGAGCAGTACTTC.

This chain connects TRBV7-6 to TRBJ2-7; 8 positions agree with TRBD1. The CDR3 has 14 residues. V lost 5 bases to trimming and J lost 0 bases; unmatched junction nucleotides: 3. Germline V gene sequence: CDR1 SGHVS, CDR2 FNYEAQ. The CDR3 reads CASSKGQVSYEQYF. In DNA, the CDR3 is TGTGCCAGCAGCAAGGGACAGGTCTCCTACGAGCAGTACTTC.

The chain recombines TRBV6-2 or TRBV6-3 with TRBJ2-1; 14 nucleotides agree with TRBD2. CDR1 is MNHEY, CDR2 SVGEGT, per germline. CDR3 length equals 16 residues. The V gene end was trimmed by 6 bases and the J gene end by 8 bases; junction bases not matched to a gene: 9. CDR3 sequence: CASSTGGTSGRDEQFF. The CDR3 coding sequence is TGTGCCAGCAGCACAGGCGGGACTAGCGGGAGAGATGAGCAGTTCTTC.